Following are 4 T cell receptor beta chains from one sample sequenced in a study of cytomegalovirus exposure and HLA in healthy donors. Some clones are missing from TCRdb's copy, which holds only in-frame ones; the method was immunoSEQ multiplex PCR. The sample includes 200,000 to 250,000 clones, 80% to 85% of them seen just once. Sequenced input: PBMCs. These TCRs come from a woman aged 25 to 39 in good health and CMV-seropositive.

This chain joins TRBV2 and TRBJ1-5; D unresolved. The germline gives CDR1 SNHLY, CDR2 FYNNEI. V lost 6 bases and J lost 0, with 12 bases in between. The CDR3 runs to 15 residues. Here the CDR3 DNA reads TGTGCCAGCAGCCAAGGGATCTCTAGCAATCAGCCCCAGCATTTT. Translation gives CASSQGISSNQPQHF. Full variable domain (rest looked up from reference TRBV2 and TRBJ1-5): EPEVTQTPSHQVTQMGQEVILRCVPISNHLYFYWYRQILGQKVEFLVSFYNNEISEKSEIFDDQFSVERPDGSNFTLKIRSTKLEDSAMYFCASSQGISSNQPQHFGDGTRLSIL.

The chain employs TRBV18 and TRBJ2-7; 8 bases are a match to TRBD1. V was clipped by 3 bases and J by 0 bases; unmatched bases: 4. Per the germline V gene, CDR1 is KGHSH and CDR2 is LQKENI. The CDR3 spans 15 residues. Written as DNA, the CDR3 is TGTGCCAGCTCACCGCAGGGGGCCCTCTCCTACGAGCAGTACTTC. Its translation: CASSPQGALSYEQYF.

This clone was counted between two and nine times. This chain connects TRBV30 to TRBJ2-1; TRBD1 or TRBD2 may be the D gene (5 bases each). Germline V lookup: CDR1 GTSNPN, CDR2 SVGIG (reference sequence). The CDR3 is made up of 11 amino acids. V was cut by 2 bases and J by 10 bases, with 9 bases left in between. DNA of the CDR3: TGTGCCTGGAGTTTACGGGACGAGCAGTTCTTC. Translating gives CAWSLRDEQFF. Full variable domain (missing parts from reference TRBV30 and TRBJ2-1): SQTIHQWPATLVQPVGSPLSLECTVEGTSNPNLYWYRQAAGRGLQLLFYSVGIGQISSEVPQNLSASRPQDRQFILSSKKLLLSDSGFYLCAWSLRDEQFFGPGTRLTVL.

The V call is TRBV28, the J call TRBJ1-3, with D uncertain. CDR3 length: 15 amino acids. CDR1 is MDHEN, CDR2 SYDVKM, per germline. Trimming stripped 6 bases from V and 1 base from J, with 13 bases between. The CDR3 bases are TGTGCCAGCAGCCCTCTTGAGGTATCTGGAAACACCATATATTTT. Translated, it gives CASSPLEVSGNTIYF.